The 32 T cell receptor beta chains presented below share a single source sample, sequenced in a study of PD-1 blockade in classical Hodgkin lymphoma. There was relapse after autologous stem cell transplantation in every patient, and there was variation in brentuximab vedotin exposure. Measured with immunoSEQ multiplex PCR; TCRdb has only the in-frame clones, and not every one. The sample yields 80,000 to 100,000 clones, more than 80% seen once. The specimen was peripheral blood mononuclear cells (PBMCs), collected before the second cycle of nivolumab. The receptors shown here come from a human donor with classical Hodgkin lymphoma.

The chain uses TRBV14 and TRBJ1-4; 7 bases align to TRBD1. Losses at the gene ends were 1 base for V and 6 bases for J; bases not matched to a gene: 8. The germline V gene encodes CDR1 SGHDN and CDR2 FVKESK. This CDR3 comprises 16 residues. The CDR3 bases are TGTGCCAGCAGCCAAGGTTTTACAGGGGATTATGAAAAACTGTTTTTT. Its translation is CASSQGFTGDYEKLFF.

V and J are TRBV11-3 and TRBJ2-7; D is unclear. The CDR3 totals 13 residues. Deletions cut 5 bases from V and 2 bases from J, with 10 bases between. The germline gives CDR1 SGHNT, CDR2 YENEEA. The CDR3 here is CASSLDGTYEQYF. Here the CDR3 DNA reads TGTGCCAGCAGCCTGGACGGAACCTACGAGCAGTACTTC.

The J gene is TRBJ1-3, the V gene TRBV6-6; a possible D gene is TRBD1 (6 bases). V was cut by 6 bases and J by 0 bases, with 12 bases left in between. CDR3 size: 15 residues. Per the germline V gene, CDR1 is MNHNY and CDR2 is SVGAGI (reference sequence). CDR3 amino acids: CASSPTGSSGNTIYF. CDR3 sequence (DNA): TGTGCCAGCAGCCCCACAGGGAGCTCTGGAAACACCATATATTTT.

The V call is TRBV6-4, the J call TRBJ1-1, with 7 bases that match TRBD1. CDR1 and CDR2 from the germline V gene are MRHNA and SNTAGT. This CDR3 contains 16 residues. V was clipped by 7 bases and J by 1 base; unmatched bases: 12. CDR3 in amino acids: CASIRENRGRNTEAFF. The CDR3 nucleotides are TGTGCCAGCATTCGAGAAAACAGGGGAAGGAACACTGAAGCTTTCTTT.

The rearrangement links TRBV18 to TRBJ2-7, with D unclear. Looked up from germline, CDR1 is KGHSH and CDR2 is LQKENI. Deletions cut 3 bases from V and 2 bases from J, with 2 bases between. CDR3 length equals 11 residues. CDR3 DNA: TGTGCCAGCTCACCCACCTACGAGCAGTACTTC. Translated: CASSPTYEQYF.

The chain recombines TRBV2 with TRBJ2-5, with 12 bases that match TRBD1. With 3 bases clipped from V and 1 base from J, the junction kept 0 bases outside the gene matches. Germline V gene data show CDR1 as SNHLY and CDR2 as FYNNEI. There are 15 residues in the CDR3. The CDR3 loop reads CASSEGQGAQETQYF. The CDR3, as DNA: TGTGCCAGCAGTGAGGGACAGGGGGCCCAAGAGACCCAGTACTTC.

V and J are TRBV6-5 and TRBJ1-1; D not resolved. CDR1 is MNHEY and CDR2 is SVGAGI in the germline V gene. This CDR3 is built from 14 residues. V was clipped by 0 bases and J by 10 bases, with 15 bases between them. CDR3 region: CASSYSGSPWGAFF. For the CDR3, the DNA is TGTGCCAGCAGTTACTCGGGATCACCTTGGGGAGCTTTCTTT.

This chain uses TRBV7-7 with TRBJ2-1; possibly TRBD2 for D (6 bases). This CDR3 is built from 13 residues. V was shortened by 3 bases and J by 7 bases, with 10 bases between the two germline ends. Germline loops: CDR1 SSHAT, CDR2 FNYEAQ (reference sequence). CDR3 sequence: CASSLGGGNEQFF. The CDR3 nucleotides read TGTGCCAGCAGCTTGGGAGGAGGGAATGAGCAGTTCTTC.

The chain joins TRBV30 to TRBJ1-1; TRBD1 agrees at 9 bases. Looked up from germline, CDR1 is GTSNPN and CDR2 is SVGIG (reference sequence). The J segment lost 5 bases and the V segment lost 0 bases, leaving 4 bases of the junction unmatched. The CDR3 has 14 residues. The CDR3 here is CAWSVGTGYTEAFF. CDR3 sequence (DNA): TGTGCCTGGAGTGTAGGGACAGGGTATACTGAAGCTTTCTTT.

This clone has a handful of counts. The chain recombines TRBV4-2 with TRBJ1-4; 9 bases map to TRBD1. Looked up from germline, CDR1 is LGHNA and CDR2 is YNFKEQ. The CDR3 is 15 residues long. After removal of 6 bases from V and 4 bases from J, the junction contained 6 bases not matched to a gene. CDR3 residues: CASRPQGAGNEKLFF. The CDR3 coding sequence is TGTGCCAGCAGGCCACAGGGGGCAGGTAATGAAAAACTGTTTTTT.

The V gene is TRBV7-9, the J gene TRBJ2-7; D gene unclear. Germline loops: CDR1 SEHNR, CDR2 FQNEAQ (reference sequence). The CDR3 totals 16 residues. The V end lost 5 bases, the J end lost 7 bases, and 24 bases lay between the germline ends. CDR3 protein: CASSPAAGAKLGEQYF. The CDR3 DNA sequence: TGTGCCAGCAGCCCCGCAGCAGGAGCGAAACTGGGGGAGCAGTACTTC.

CDR3 in amino acids: CASSYQGADHQYF. The CDR3 DNA follows: TGCGCCAGCAGCTACCAAGGGGCAGACCATCAGTACTTC. The rearrangement uses TRBV5-1 and TRBJ2-7; tentatively, D is TRBD1 (5 bases). The CDR3 has 13 residues. The V and J ends lost 3 bases and 10 bases respectively, with 17 bases between them. Germline V CDR1 and CDR2: SGHRS, YFSETQ.

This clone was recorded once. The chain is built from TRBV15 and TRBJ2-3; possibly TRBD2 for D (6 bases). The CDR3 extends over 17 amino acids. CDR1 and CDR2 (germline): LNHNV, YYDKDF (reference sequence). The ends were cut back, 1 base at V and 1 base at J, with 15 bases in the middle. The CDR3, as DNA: TGTGCCACCAGCAGAGGGGCAGGTCGACTAGGCACAGATACGCAGTATTTT. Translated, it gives CATSRGAGRLGTDTQYF. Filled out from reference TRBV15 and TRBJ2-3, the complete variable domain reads DAMVIQNPRYQVTQFGKPVTLSCSQTLNHNVMYWYQQKSSQAPKLLFHYYDKDFNNEADTPDNFQSRRPNTSFCFLDIRSPGLGDTAMYLCATSRGAGRLGTDTQYFGPGTRLTVL.

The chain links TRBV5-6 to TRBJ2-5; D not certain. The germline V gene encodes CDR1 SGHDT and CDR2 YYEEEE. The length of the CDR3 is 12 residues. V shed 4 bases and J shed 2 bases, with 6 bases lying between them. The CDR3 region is CASSAGQETQYF. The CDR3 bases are TGTGCCAGCAGCGCAGGACAAGAGACCCAGTACTTC.

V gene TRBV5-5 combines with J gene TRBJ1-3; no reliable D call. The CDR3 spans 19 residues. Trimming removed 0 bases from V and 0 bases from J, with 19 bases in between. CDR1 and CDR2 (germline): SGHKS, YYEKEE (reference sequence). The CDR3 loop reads CASSLAGGRGQYSGNTIYF. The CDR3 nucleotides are TGTGCCAGCAGCTTGGCGGGCGGGAGAGGGCAGTACTCTGGAAACACCATATATTTT.

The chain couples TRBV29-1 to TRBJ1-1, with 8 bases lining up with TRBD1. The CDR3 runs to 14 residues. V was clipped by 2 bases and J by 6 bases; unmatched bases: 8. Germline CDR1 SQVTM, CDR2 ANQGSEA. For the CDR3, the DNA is TGCAGCGTTGAACAGGGGGCCGTCATCTCTGAAGCTTTCTTT. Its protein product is CSVEQGAVISEAFF.

CDR3 DNA: TGTGCCAGCAGCTACGACAGAACTAACTATGGCTACACCTTC. The encoded protein is CASSYDRTNYGYTF. The chain joins TRBV7-2 to TRBJ1-2; D is possibly TRBD1 (5 bases). V lost 4 bases to trimming and J lost 0 bases, with 9 bases between them. The length of the CDR3 is 14 residues. CDR1 is SGHTA and CDR2 is FQGNSA in the germline V gene.

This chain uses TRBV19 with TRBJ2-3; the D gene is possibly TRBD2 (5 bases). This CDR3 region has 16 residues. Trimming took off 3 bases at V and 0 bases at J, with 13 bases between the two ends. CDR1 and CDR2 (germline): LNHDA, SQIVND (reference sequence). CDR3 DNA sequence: TGTGCCAGTAGTATTTCTCGGCGGGCTAGCACAGATACGCAGTATTTT. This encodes CASSISRRASTDTQYF.

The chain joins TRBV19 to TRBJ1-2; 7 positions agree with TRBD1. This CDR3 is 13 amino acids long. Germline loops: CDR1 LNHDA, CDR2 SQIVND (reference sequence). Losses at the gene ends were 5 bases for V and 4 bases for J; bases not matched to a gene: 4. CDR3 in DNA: TGTGCCAGTAGTGAACAGGGGACCTATGGCTACACCTTC. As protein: CASSEQGTYGYTF.

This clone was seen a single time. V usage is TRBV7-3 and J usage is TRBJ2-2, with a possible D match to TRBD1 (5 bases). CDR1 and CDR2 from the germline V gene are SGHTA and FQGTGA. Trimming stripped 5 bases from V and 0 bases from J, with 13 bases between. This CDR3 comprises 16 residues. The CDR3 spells CASSPRTHPNTGELFF. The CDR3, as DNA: TGTGCCAGCAGCCCTAGGACACACCCGAACACCGGGGAGCTGTTTTTT.

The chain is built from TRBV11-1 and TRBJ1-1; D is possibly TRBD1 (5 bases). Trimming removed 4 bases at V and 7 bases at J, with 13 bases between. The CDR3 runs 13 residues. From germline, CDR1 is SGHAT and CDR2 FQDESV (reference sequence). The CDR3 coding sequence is TGTGCCAGCAGCTCCTGGGGGTTAGGTGAAGCTTTCTTT. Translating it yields CASSSWGLGEAFF. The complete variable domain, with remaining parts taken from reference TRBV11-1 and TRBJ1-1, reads EAEVAQSPRYKITEKSQAVAFWCDPISGHATLYWYRQILGQGPELLVQFQDESVVDDSQLPKDRFSAERLKGVDSTLKIQPAELGDSAMYLCASSSWGLGEAFFGQGTRLTVV.

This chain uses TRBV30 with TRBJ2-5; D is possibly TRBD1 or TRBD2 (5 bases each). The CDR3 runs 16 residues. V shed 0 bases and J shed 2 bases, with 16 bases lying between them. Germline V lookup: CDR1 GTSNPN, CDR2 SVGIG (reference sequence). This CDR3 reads CAWSVGGHTIQETQYF. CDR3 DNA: TGTGCCTGGAGTGTAGGAGGACACACCATACAAGAGACCCAGTACTTC.

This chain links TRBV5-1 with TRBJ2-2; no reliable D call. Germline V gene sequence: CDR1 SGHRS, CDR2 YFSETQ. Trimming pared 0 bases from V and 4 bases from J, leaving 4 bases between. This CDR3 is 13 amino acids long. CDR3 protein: CASSLATTGELFF. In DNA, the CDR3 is TGCGCCAGCAGCTTGGCCACCACCGGGGAGCTGTTTTTT. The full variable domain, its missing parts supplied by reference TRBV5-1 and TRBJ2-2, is KAGVTQTPRYLIKTRGQQVTLSCSPISGHRSVSWYQQTPGQGLQFLFEYFSETQRNKGNFPGRFSGRQFSNSRSEMNVSTLELGDSALYLCASSLATTGELFFGEGSRLTVL.

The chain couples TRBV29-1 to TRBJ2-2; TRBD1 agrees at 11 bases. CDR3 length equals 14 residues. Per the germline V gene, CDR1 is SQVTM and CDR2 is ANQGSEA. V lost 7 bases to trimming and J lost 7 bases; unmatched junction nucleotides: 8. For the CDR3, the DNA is TGCAGCGGCGGGACAGGGGGAGATGGCGGGGAGCTGTTTTTT. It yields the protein CSGGTGGDGGELFF.

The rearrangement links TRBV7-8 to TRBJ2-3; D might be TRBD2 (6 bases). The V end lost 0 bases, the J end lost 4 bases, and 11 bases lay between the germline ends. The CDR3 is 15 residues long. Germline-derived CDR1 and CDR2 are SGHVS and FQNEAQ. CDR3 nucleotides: TGTGCCAGCAGCTTAGCGTCTAGCGTTGCAGATACGCAGTATTTT. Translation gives CASSLASSVADTQYF.

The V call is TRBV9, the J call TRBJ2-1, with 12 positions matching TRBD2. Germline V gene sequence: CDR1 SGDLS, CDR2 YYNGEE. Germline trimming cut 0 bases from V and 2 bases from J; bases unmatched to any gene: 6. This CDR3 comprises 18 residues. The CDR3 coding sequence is TGTGCCAGCAGCGTAGATTTCGGACTAGCGGGGCCCTACAATGAGCAGTTCTTC. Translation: CASSVDFGLAGPYNEQFF.

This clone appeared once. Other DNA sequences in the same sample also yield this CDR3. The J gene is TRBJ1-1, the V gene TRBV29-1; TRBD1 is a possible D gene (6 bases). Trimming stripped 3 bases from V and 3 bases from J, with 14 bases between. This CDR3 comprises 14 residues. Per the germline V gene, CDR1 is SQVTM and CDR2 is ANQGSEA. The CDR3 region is CSVEWGLGDTEAFF. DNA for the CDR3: TGCAGCGTTGAGTGGGGGCTAGGGGACACTGAAGCTTTCTTT.

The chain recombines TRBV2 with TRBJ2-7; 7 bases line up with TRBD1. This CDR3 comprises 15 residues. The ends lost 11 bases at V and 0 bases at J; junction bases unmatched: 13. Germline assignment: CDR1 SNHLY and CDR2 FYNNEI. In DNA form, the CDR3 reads TGTGCCTCCTGGATTTTGGGGACAGTCTCCTACGAGCAGTACTTC. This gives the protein CASWILGTVSYEQYF.

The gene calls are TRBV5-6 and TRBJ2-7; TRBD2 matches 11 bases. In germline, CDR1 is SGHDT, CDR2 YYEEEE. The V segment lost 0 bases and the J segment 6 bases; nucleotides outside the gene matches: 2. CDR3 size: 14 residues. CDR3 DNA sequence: TGTGCCAGCAGCTTGGTACTAGCGGGAGCCGAGCAGTACTTC. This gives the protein CASSLVLAGAEQYF. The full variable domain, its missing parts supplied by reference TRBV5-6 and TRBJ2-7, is DAGVTQSPTHLIKTRGQQVTLRCSPKSGHDTVSWYQQALGQGPQFIFQYYEEEERQRGNFPDRFSGHQFPNYSSELNVNALLLGDSALYLCASSLVLAGAEQYFGPGTRLTVT.

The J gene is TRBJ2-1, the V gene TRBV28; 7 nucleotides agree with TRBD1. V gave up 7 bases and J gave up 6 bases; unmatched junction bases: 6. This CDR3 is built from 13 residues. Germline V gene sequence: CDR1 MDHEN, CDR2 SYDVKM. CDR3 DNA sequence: TGTGCCAGCACCACAGGGGTGGGCAATGAGCAGTTCTTC. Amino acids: CASTTGVGNEQFF.

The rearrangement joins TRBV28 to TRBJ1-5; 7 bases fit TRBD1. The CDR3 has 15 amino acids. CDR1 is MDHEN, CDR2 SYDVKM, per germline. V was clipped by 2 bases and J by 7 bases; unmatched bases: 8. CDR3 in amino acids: CASSLAPDRAQPQHF. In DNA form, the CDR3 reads TGTGCCAGCAGTTTAGCCCCCGACAGGGCCCAGCCCCAGCATTTT. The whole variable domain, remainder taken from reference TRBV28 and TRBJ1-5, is DVKVTQSSRYLVKRTGEKVFLECVQDMDHENMFWYRQDPGLGLRLIYFSYDVKMKEKGDIPEGYSVSREKKERFSLILESASTNQTSMYLCASSLAPDRAQPQHFGDGTRLSIL.

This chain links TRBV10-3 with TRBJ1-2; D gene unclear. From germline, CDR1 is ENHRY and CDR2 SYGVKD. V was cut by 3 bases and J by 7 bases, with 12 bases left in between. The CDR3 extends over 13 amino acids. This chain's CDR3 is CAISDPRVSGYTF. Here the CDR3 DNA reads TGTGCCATCAGTGACCCTCGAGTTTCTGGCTACACCTTC.